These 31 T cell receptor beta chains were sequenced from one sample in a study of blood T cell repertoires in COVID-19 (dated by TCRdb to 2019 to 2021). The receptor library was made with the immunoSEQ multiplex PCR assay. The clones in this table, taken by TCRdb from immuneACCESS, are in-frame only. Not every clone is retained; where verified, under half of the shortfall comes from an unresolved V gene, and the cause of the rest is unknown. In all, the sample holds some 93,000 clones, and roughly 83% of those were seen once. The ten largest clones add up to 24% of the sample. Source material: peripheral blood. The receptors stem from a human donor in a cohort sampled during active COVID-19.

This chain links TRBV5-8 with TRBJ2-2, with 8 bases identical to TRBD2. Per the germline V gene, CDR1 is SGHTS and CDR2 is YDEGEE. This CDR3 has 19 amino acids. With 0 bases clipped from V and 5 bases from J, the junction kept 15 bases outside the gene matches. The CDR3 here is CASSLADSSGTRGTGELFF. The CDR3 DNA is TGTGCCAGCAGCTTGGCCGACTCATCCGGGACTAGGGGGACCGGGGAGCTGTTTTTT.

As DNA, the CDR3 is TGTGCCAGCAGTTTAGCCTTGTACGAGCAGTACTTC. The encoded protein is CASSLALYEQYF. The chain is built from TRBV12-3 or TRBV12-4 and TRBJ2-7, with D uncertain. The length of the CDR3 is 12 residues. With 0 bases removed from V and 4 bases from J, the gap between germline ends came to 4 bases.

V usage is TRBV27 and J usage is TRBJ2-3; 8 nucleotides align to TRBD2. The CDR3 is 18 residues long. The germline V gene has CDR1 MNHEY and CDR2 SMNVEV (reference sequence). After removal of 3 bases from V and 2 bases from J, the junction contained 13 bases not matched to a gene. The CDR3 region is CASSFRTGGPGYTDTQYF. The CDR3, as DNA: TGTGCCAGCAGTTTTCGAACGGGAGGGCCGGGTTACACAGATACGCAGTATTTT.

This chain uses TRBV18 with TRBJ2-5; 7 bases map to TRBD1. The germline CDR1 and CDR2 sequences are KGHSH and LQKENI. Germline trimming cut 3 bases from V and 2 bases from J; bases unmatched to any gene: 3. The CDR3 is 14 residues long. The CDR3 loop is CASSPRQGQETQYF. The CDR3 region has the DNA TGTGCCAGCTCACCCAGACAGGGACAAGAGACCCAGTACTTC.

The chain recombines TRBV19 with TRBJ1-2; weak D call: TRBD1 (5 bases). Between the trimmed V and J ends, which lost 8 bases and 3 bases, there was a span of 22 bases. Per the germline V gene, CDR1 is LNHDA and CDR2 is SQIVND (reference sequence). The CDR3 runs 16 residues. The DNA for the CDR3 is TGTGCCAGTGTATCCCAGCCGGGACCGGGAGACTATGGCTACACCTTC. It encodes CASVSQPGPGDYGYTF. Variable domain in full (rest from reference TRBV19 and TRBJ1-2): DGGITQSPKYLFRKEGQNVTLSCEQNLNHDAMYWYRQDPGQGLRLIYYSQIVNDFQKGDIAEGYSVSREKKESFPLTVTSAQKNPTAFYLCASVSQPGPGDYGYTFGSGTRLTVV.

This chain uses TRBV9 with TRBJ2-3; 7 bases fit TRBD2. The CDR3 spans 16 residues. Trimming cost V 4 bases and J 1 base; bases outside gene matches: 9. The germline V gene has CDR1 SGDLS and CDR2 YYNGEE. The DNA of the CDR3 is TGTGCCAGCAGCCCCCCGGGGACTATTGGCACAGATACGCAGTATTTT. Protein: CASSPPGTIGTDTQYF.

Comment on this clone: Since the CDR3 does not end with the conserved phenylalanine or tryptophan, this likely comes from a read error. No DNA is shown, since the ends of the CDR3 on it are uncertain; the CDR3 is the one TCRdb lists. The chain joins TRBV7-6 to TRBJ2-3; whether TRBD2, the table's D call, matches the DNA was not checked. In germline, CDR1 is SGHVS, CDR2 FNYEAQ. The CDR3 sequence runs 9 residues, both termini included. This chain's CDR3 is CASSPGAPL.

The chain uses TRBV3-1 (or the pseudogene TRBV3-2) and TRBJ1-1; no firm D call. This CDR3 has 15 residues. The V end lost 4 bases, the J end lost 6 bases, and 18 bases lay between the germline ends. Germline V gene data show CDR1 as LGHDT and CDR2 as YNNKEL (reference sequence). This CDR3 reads CASSLLGRTGPEAFF. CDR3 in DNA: TGTGCCAGCAGCCTACTCGGGCGGACTGGTCCTGAAGCTTTCTTT.

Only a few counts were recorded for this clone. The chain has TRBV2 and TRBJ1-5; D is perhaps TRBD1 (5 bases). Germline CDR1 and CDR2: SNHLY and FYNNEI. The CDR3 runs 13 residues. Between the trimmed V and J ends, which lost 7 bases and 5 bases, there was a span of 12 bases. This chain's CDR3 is CASTAGWDQPQHF. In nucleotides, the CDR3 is TGTGCCAGCACGGCAGGGTGGGATCAGCCCCAGCATTTT.

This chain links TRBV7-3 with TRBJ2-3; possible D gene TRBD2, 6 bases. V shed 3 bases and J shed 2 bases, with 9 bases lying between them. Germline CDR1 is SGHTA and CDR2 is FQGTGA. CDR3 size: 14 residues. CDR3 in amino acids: CASSFGDSTDTQYF. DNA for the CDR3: TGTGCCAGCAGCTTTGGGGACTCCACAGATACGCAGTATTTT.

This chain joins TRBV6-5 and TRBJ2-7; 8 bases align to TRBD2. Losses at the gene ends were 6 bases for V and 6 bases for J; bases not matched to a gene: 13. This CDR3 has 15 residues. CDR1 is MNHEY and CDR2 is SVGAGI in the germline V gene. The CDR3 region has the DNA TGTGCCAGCAGCCCCCTGGGTAGCGGGAATCGCGAGCAGTACTTC. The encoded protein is CASSPLGSGNREQYF.

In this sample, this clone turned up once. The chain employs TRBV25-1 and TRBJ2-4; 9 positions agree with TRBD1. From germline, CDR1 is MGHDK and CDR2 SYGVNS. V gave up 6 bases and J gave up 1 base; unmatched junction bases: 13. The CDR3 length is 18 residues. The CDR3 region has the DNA TGTGCCAGCAGACCGGGACAGGGTCGAATTACCGCCAAAAACATTCAGTACTTC. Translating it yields CASRPGQGRITAKNIQYF.

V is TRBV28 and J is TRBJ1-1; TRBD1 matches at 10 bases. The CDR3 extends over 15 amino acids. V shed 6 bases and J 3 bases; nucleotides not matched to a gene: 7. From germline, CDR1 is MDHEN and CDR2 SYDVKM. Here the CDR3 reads CASRELGTGDTEAFF. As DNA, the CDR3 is TGTGCCAGCAGGGAGTTGGGGACAGGGGACACTGAAGCTTTCTTT.

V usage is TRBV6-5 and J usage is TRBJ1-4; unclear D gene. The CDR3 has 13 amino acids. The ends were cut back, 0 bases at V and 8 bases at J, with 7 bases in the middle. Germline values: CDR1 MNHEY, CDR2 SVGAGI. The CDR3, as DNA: TGTGCCAGCAGTTACTCGAGTAAAGAAAAACTGTTTTTT. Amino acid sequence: CASSYSSKEKLFF.

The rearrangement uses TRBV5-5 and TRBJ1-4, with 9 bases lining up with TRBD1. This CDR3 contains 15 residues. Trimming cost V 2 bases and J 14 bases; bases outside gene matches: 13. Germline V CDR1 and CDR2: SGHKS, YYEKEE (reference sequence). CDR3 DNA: TGTGCCAGCAGCTTTTCCGGGACAGGGAGTGGAGGTCTGTTTTTT. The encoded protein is CASSFSGTGSGGLFF.

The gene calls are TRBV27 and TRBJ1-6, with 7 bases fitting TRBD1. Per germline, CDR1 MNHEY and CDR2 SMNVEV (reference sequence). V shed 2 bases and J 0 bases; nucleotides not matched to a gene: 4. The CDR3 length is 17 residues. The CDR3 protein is CASSLTPGGSYNSPLHF. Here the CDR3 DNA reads TGTGCCAGCAGTTTAACCCCAGGGGGCTCCTATAATTCACCCCTCCACTTT.

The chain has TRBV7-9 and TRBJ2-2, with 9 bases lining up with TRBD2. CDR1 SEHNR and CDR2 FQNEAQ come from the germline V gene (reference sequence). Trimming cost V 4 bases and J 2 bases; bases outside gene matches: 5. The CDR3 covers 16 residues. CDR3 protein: CASSSPAGGNTGELFF. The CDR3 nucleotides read TGTGCCAGCAGCTCGCCAGCGGGAGGCAACACCGGGGAGCTGTTTTTT.

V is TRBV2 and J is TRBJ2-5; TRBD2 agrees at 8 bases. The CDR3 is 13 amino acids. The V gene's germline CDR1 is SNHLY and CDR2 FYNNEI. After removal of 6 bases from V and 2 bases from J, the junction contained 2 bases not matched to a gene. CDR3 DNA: TGTGCCAGCAGCGGGGGGGATCAAGAGACCCAGTACTTC. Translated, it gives CASSGGDQETQYF.

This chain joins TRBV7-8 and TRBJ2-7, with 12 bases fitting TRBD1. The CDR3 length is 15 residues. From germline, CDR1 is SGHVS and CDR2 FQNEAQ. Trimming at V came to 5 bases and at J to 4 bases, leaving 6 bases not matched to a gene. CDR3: CASSQGQGARYEQYF. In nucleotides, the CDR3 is TGTGCCAGCAGCCAGGGACAGGGGGCAAGGTACGAGCAGTACTTC.

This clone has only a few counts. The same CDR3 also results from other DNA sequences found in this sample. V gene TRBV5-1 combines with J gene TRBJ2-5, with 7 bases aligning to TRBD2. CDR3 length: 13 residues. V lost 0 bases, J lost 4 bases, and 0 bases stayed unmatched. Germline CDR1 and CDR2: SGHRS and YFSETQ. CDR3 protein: CASSLGEGETQYF. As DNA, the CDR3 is TGCGCCAGCAGCTTGGGGGAGGGAGAGACCCAGTACTTC.

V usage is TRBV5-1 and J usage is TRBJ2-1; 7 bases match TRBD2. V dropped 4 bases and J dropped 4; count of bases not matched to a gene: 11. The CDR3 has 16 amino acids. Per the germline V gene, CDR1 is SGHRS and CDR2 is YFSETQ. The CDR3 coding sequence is TGCGCCAGCAGCCAACTAGCTAGCGGCCAATACAATGAGCAGTTCTTC. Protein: CASSQLASGQYNEQFF.

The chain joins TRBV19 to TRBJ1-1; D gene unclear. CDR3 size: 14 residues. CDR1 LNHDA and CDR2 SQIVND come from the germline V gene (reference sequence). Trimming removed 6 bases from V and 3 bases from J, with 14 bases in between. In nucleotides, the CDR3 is TGTGCCAGTAGCCTGGCCCCCCGGGACACTGAAGCTTTCTTT. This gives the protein CASSLAPRDTEAFF.

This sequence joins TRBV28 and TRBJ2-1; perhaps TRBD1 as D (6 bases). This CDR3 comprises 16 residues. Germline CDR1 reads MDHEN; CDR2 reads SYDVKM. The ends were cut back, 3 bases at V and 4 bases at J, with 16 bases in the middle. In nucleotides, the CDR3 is TGTGCCAGCAGTTTCCGACCCGGGACACGTTACAATGAGCAGTTCTTC. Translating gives CASSFRPGTRYNEQFF.

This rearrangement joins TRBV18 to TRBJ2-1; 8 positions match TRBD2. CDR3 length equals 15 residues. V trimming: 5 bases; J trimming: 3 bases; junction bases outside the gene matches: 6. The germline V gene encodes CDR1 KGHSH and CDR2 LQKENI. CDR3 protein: CASSGQRGIYNEQFF. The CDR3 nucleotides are TGTGCCAGCTCAGGGCAGCGGGGGATCTACAATGAGCAGTTCTTC.

As DNA, the CDR3 is TGTGCCAGCAGTGAAACTCTAGCGGGAGGGCGAGAGACCCAGTACTTC. Protein: CASSETLAGGRETQYF. The genes are TRBV6-1 and TRBJ2-5; 12 bases align to TRBD2. The J segment lost 4 bases and the V segment lost 2 bases, leaving 5 bases of the junction unmatched. The CDR3 covers 16 residues. Germline CDR1 reads MNHNS; CDR2 reads SASEGT.

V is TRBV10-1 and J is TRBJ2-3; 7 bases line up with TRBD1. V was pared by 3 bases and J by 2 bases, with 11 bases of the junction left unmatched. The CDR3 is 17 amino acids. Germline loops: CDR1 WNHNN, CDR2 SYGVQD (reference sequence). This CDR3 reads CASSDPGVTGTTDTQYF. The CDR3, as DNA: TGCGCCAGCAGTGACCCCGGCGTGACAGGGACCACAGATACGCAGTATTTT.

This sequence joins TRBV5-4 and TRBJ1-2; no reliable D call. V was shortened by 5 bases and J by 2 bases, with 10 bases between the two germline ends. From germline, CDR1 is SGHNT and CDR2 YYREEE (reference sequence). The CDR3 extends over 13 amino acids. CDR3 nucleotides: TGTGCCAGCAGTTCTACAGAAAACTATGGCTACACCTTC. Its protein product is CASSSTENYGYTF.

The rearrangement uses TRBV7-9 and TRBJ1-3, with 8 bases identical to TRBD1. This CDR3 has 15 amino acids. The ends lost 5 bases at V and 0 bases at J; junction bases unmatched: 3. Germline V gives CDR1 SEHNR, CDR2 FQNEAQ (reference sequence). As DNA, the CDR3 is TGTGCCAGCAGCCGGACAGGGAACTCTGGAAACACCATATATTTT. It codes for CASSRTGNSGNTIYF.

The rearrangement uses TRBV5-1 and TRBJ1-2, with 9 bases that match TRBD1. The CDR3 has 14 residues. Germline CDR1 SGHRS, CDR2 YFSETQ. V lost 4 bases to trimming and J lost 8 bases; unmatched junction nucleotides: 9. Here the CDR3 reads CASSLLGQGTGYTF. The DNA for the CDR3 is TGCGCCAGCAGCCTGCTGGGACAGGGTACGGGCTACACCTTC.

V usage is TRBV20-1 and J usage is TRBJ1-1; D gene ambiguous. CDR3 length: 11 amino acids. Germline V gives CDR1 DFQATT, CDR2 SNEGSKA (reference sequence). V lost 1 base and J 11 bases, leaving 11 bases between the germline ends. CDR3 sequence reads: CSARGSLNAFF. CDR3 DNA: TGCAGTGCTAGAGGAAGCCTGAATGCTTTCTTT.

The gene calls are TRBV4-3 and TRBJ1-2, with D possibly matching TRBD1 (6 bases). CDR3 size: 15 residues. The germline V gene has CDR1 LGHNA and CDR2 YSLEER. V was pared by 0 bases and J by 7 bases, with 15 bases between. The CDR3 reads CASSQDPGARIGYTF. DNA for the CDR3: TGCGCCAGCAGCCAAGACCCAGGGGCGAGGATTGGCTACACCTTC.